The table lists the clone carrying this T cell receptor beta chain with a few counts. What it recognizes is unknown. The data were taken from a study of T-cell memory formation after mild COVID-19. Study summary: Largely, the TCR clusters proved donor specific. Study-wide results and limits: Pre-infection memory contained some responding clones, which suggested that cross-reactive memory had joined. Contracting clones from day 15 to 85 showed balanced CD4/CD8; later expanders favored CD4+.

Germline CDR1 SQVTM, CDR2 ANQGSEA. V was pared by 1 base and J by 7 bases, with 6 bases of the junction left unmatched. The CDR3 has 14 amino acids. TCRdb re-derived calls from the 5' RACE reads in MiXCR, one entry per CDR3 protein. The data hold about 340,000 distinct CDR3 sequences, with approximately 16% observed a single time. The rearrangement uses TRBV29-1 and TRBJ1-4, with 7 nucleotides matching TRBD1. The receptor's source is a man aged 18 to 30 who had mild COVID-19 (a few samples of this study predate the infection). Cell type and time point are not known. Sequenced sample: PBMCs or a T cell subset sorted from them (not recorded which). CDR3 in amino acids: CSVEVRGRGEKLFF. The CDR3, as DNA: TGCAGCGTTGAAGTTAGGGGGCGAGGTGAAAAACTGTTTTTT.